A single sample gave rise to the 4 T cell receptor beta chains below, sequenced in a study of human T cells and chemical hapten exposure. TCRdb recomputed calls from the RACE reads with MiXCR, one row per CDR3 protein. Among some 51,000 distinct CDR3 sequences, about 9.4% were seen once, and the ten largest hold more than 13%. Time point specified: pre-sensitization, week 0. Treatment meaning: therapeutic diphenylcyclopropenone sensitization with weekly scalp DPC. The material sequenced was whole blood, taken in connection with sensitization to the hapten diphenylcyclopropenone (DPC). These receptor sequences come from a woman aged 40 to 50 with alopecia areata. Some clones in this sample may be carry-over from other donors' samples.

There are many counts of this clonotype. The CDR3 protein is CASSVNRGSSYNSPLHF. The CDR3 region has the DNA TGTGCCAGCAGCGTGAACAGGGGGAGCTCCTATAATTCACCCCTCCACTTT. The chain combines TRBV5-6 with TRBJ1-6; 8 bases align to TRBD1. The CDR3 runs 17 residues. Germline CDR1 is SGHDT and CDR2 is YYEEEE. With 4 bases clipped from V and 0 bases from J, the junction kept 6 bases outside the gene matches.

The CDR3 nucleotides are TGCAGCGTGGGGGCAGGGGCGAGAGGGGCCAACGTCCTGACTTTC. This encodes CSVGAGARGANVLTF. The chain carries TRBV29-1 and TRBJ2-6; D might be TRBD1 (6 bases). The CDR3 has 15 amino acids. The V end lost 6 bases, the J end lost 4 bases, and 16 bases lay between the germline ends. Germline CDR1 is SQVTM and CDR2 is ANQGSEA.

In this sample, this clonotype turned up many times. The chain employs TRBV10-3 and TRBJ1-1; D gene unclear. Germline loops: CDR1 ENHRY, CDR2 SYGVKD. Trimming cost V 5 bases and J 4 bases, with 14 bases left between them. The CDR3 sequence is 14 residues long. DNA of the CDR3: TGTGCCATCAGTCCTTTGCCGGGTCGCACTGAAGCTTTCTTT. It codes for CAISPLPGRTEAFF.

V gene TRBV12-3 or TRBV12-4 combines with J gene TRBJ1-6; 10 bases are a match to TRBD1. This CDR3 spans 14 amino acids. Trimming cost V 5 bases and J 9 bases; bases outside gene matches: 4. CDR3: CASSDRGLVSPLHF. In nucleotides, the CDR3 is TGTGCCAGCAGTGACAGGGGGCTGGTTTCACCCCTCCACTTT.